The present T cell receptor beta chain was sequenced within a study of control samples from healthy donors and cancer patients. The CDR3 covers 18 residues. In germline, CDR1 is LGHDT, CDR2 YNNKEL (reference sequence). With V trimmed by 3 bases and J by 5 bases, 14 bases remained unmatched. Clones were sequenced by immunoSEQ multiplex PCR, and TCRdb holds only the in-frame ones, with some missing. The table shows fewer than 200,000 clones, with around 93% occurring only once. The chain carries TRBV3-1 (or the pseudogene TRBV3-2) and TRBJ2-1; 9 bases line up with TRBD2. The origin of this receptor is a woman between 55 and 75 years old in good health. Sequencing input: blood. DNA of the CDR3: TGTGCCAGCAGCCAGTACTCTCTGAGCGGGGGGTCGAACAATGAGCAGTTCTTC. Its translation is CASSQYSLSGGSNNEQFF.